A single sample gave rise to the 9 T cell receptor beta chains below, sequenced in a study of blood T cell repertoires in COVID-19. Measured with immunoSEQ multiplex PCR; TCRdb has only the in-frame clones, and not every one. This table holds 410,000 or so clones, about nine tenths found once. What was sequenced was peripheral blood. These receptors were taken from a woman in her twenties or thirties with active or convalescent COVID-19.

The V and J genes are TRBV9 and TRBJ2-3, with 8 bases aligning to TRBD2. Germline V gene sequence: CDR1 SGDLS, CDR2 YYNGEE. Germline trimming cut 5 bases from V and 4 bases from J; bases unmatched to any gene: 12. The CDR3 runs to 16 residues. The CDR3 DNA sequence: TGTGCCAGCAGGAATGTCGGGACTAGTGAGGCAGATACGCAGTATTTT. It yields the protein CASRNVGTSEADTQYF.

The V gene is TRBV15, the J gene TRBJ2-7; the match to TRBD1 covers 8 bases. This CDR3 has 14 residues. V lost 0 bases to trimming and J lost 5 bases; unmatched junction nucleotides: 3. CDR1 is LNHNV, CDR2 YYDKDF, per germline (reference sequence). CDR3 in DNA: TGTGCCACCAGCAGAGAGGACAGGGCTCACGAGCAGTACTTC. Translation: CATSREDRAHEQYF.

This sequence joins TRBV29-1 and TRBJ2-5; TRBD2 is a possible D gene (6 bases). V lost 6 bases and J lost 0, with 11 bases in between. This CDR3 has 13 amino acids. Germline V gives CDR1 SQVTM, CDR2 ANQGSEA. CDR3 DNA sequence: TGCAGCGTATCGGGCGGGGACCAAGAGACCCAGTACTTC. The encoded protein is CSVSGGDQETQYF.

This chain joins TRBV6-1 and TRBJ2-2, with no clear D. The germline CDR1 and CDR2 sequences are MNHNS and SASEGT. The CDR3 extends over 14 amino acids. Trimming cost V 2 bases and J 0 bases, with 4 bases left between them. CDR3 nucleotide sequence: TGTGCCAGCAGTGAAACTTCGAACACCGGGGAGCTGTTTTTT. As protein: CASSETSNTGELFF.

This clone was seen only a few times. In DNA form, the CDR3 reads TGTGCCAGCAGAACAACAGGAATCTACACTGAAGCTTTCTTT. Protein product: CASRTTGIYTEAFF. The rearrangement joins TRBV6-5 to TRBJ1-1, with D perhaps matching TRBD1 (5 bases). CDR1 MNHEY and CDR2 SVGAGI come from the germline V gene. Trimming took off 6 bases at V and 3 bases at J, with 14 bases between the two ends. This CDR3 contains 14 residues.

The chain is built from TRBV10-2 and TRBJ2-1; no reliable D call. The CDR3 is 14 amino acids. The germline CDR1 and CDR2 sequences are WSHSY and SAAADI. The germline V and J ends were trimmed by 4 bases and 0 bases, with 7 bases remaining between them. This CDR3 is CASSASSSYNEQFF. The CDR3 DNA reads as TGCGCCAGCAGTGCCTCGAGCTCCTACAATGAGCAGTTCTTC.

The V gene is TRBV14, the J gene TRBJ2-7; 8 bases are shared with TRBD1. CDR3 length: 16 residues. J was trimmed by 0 bases and V by 2 bases; bases with no gene match: 6. Germline CDR1 is SGHDN and CDR2 is FVKESK. The DNA of the CDR3 is TGTGCCAGCAGCCAAACAGGGGGAAGTAGCTCCTACGAGCAGTACTTC. It yields the protein CASSQTGGSSSYEQYF. The full variable domain, completed using reference TRBV14 and TRBJ2-7, is EAGVTQFPSHSVIEKGQTVTLRCDPISGHDNLYWYRRVMGKEIKFLLHFVKESKQDESGMPNNRFLAERTGGTYSTLKVQPAELEDSGVYFCASSQTGGSSSYEQYFGPGTRLTVT.

The V gene is TRBV5-8, the J gene TRBJ2-1, with D unclear. The CDR3 is 15 amino acids. CDR1 SGHTS and CDR2 YDEGEE come from the germline V gene. The V and J ends lost 1 base and 0 bases respectively, with 8 bases between them. The CDR3 protein is CASSLSANSYNEQFF. Written as DNA, the CDR3 is TGTGCCAGCAGCTTGAGCGCGAACTCCTACAATGAGCAGTTCTTC.

This chain connects TRBV5-1 to TRBJ1-1, with 8 bases matching TRBD1. The ends lost 5 bases at V and 14 bases at J; junction bases unmatched: 23. This CDR3 region has 16 residues. Germline-derived CDR1 and CDR2 are SGHRS and YFSETQ. The CDR3, as DNA: TGCGCCAGCAGGGAAAGGGGAGGGAGTGTTAGTACAGGGGGATTCTTT. Translation: CASRERGGSVSTGGFF. Filled out from reference TRBV5-1 and TRBJ1-1, the complete variable domain reads KAGVTQTPRYLIKTRGQQVTLSCSPISGHRSVSWYQQTPGQGLQFLFEYFSETQRNKGNFPGRFSGRQFSNSRSEMNVSTLELGDSALYLCASRERGGSVSTGGFFGQGTRLTVV.